The T cell receptor (beta chain) under discussion was sequenced for a study of CD4+ T cells in melanoma. This CDR3 has 14 residues. Germline V CDR1 and CDR2: SGHTA, FQGTGA. Trimming took 3 bases from V and 3 from J, leaving 10 bases between them. On this clone: What it recognizes is unknown.

The repertoire was sequenced with immunoSEQ multiplex PCR; TCRdb's copy has only in-frame clones and lacks some. Counted here are about 13,000 clones, approximately 80% occurring once; the ten biggest clones make up about 15%. Study-level results: CD8+ T cell, macrophage and B cell function reportedly correlated with neoantigen-specific CD4+ T cells.

This chain connects TRBV7-3 to TRBJ2-3; tentatively, D is TRBD1 (7 bases). What was sequenced was cells from a culture (not recorded whether cultured in vitro). The receptor comes from a human donor with melanoma. The DNA for the CDR3 is TGTGCCAGCAGCTTCAGGGGGGAAACAGATACGCAGTATTTT. This sequence encodes CASSFRGETDTQYF.